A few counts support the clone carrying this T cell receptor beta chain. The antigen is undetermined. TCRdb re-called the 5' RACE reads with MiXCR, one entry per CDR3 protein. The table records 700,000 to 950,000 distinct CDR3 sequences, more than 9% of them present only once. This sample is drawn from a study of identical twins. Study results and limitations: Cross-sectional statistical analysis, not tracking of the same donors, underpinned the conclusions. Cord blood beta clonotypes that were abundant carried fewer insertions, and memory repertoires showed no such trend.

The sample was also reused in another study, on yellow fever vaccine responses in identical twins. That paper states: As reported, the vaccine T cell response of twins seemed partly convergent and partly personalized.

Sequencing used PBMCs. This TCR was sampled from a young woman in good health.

CDR3 sequence reads: CASSHRNSPLHF. Here the CDR3 DNA reads TGCGCCAGCAGTCACAGGAATTCACCCCTCCACTTT. The rearrangement uses TRBV10-2 and TRBJ1-6; TRBD1 is a possible D gene (5 bases). The V end was cut by 5 bases, the J end by 7 bases, with 6 bases between. CDR1 is WSHSY and CDR2 is SAAADI in the germline V gene. This CDR3 contains 12 residues.